This T cell receptor beta chain was profiled in a study of blood T cell repertoires in COVID-19. Study as a whole: There were acute and convalescent COVID-19 samples, and they came from the United States, Italy and Spain. The analysed material was cDNA or gDNA that came from T cells, B-cell-depleted T cells, or PBMCs.

Original handling: Reference gene primer amplification yielded estimated nucleated cell counts. Profiling relied on immunoSEQ multiplex PCR, and the TCRdb table lists in-frame clones only, not all of them. V and J calls and clone size follow that table, whereas D and trimming were derived from the DNA. The sample includes about 110,000 clones, roughly 82% of them seen just once. Per the germline V gene, CDR1 is SEHNR and CDR2 is FQNEAQ (reference sequence). The CDR3 consists of 12 residues. The ends lost 6 bases at V and 9 bases at J; junction bases unmatched: 8. This clonotype was sampled from a woman in her sixties with acute or convalescent COVID-19. The sequenced sample consisted of peripheral blood. The V and J genes are TRBV7-9 and TRBJ2-7; TRBD1 matches at 7 bases. The CDR3 here is CASSYTGAVQYF. Written as DNA, the CDR3 is TGTGCCAGCAGTTATACAGGGGCCGTGCAGTACTTC.